What follows is one T cell receptor (beta chain) and its context. Ten or more counts support this clonotype. This receptor's antigen is unknown. Per-base qualities were not stored, and no clone one base away is much larger. The data were obtained in a study of T cells after yellow fever vaccination (dated by TCRdb to the late 2010s). Study-level background: The SMART-Seq v4 Ultra Low Input RNA kit was used to prepare libraries from fractions with low cell numbers. To follow T-cell clones before and after primary and booster YFV17D yellow fever vaccination, bulk TCR alpha and beta repertoires were sequenced over time. The cohort comprised two healthy male donors, one aged 18 to 29 and one aged 30 to 40 years. Blood samples were taken at several timepoints before and after primary and secondary immunization, and bulk PBMC replicates and cell subsets were isolated.

Reading the label with the study, this specimen's treatment or condition is: live attenuated yellow fever vaccine strain. Two biological replicates of bulk PBMCs were collected at each blood-draw timepoint. A standard Ficoll-Paque protocol was used to isolate PBMCs from peripheral blood. TriZol was used to extract RNA from bulk PBMCs, CD4 and CD8 fractions, and dextramer-positive and dextramer-negative fractions. Findings and caveats that apply to the study as a whole: Compared with the primary T-cell response, the secondary T-cell response was weaker but faster, peaking on day 5 rather than day 15. Most clones expanded after primary vaccination were re-detected after the booster (about 95% of CD4 and approximately 85% of CD8), suggesting broad memory maintenance. FACS-sorted repertoires could contain abundant contaminating clonotypes from the bulk population, so computational filtering was required. Because the study included only a couple of donors, the extent to which the findings can be generalized is limited. A small share of clonotypes was detected in both CD4 and CD8 compartments, with the overlap likely arising from convergent recombination.

For sequencing, an Illumina NovaSeq 6000 was employed. TCR cDNA was synthesized by 5'RACE template switching, through which a universal primer site and unique molecular identifiers were introduced. cDNA synthesis was primed from both the TCR alpha and TCR beta constant segments. Library amplification used two PCR steps, and the second PCR step added sample barcodes and sequencing adapters. Sequencing of libraries was done on Illumina HiSeq 2500 (2x100 bp) or NovaSeq (2x150 bp). Regarding the original processing steps: Reads were demultiplexed and collapsed into UMI consensus sequences with MIGEC, and V(D)J alignment was performed with MiXCR. Vaccine-responding clonotypes were identified with edgeR using replicate PBMC samples, with FDR below 0.01 and a log2 fold change above 5 up to day 15 being required. Bulk clonotypes were assigned CD4 or CD8 identity according to which sequenced CD4 or CD8 repertoire held them at higher abundance. TCRdb applied fastp at Q25 and MiXCR to the public reads, then kept only in-frame beta chains. Each record represents a unique CDR3 protein, reported with the most common genes and DNA among its rows. None of the V and J calls come from the authors' own analysis; TCRdb made them. The sample yields 200,000 to 300,000 distinct CDR3 sequences; approximately 3.5% were counted once. The leading ten clones occupy about a fifth of the sample.

The CDR3, cysteine through phenylalanine, is 14 amino acids long. The sequence is cut down to CDR3 DNA, 42 bases in frame from base 1. Reading the germline V gene gives CDR1 SGHRS and CDR2 YFSETQ. Trimming removed 4 bases from V and 3 bases from J, leaving 10 bases between the germline ends. Sequencing was performed on PBMCs, taken 15 days after the yellow fever booster vaccination. The chain links TRBV5-1 with TRBJ1-4, with the D gene not confidently named. This receptor was obtained from a man between 18 and 35 years old who received the YFV17D yellow fever vaccine. The CDR3 is CASSLGYANEKLFF. The bases are TGCGCCAGCAGCCTTGGCTATGCTAATGAAAAACTGTTTTTT. Beyond the CDR3, the reference TRBV5-1 and TRBJ1-4 genes provide the residues; the full variable domain reads: KAGVTQTPRYLIKTRGQQVTLSCSPISGHRSVSWYQQTPGQGLQFLFEYFSETQRNKGNFPGRFSGRQFSNSRSEMNVSTLELGDSALYLCASSLGYANEKLFFGSGTQLSVL.